The clone carrying this T cell receptor beta chain turned up a few times. Its specificity is not known. The source of the sample is a study of response to subunit inactivated influenza vaccine. V lost 2 bases, J lost 4 bases, and 6 bases stayed unmatched. The CDR3 is 16 residues long. Per germline, CDR1 DFQATT and CDR2 SNEGSKA (reference sequence). Study outcomes and limitations: That few new T cells are recruited by each seasonal influenza vaccination was the authors' suggestion.

TCRdb fed the RT-PCR reads into MiXCR, producing one record per CDR3 protein. The sample records under 800,000 distinct CDR3 sequences, approximately 14% being singletons. The TCR comes from a man aged 50 or older who received an inactivated influenza vaccine. Sample: PBMCs from blood, taken 14 to 15 days before vaccination. This rearrangement joins TRBV20-1 to TRBJ2-7, with TRBD2 matching over 15 bases. CDR3 sequence reads: CSARPRTSGRVYEQYF. Here the CDR3 DNA reads TGCAGTGCTAGACCCAGGACTAGCGGGAGGGTATACGAGCAGTACTTC.